These 18 T cell receptor beta chains came from one sample sequenced in a study of T cell responses to AZD1222 COVID-19 vaccine. The data were produced by immunoSEQ multiplex PCR, yet TCRdb's version contains in-frame clones alone and is incomplete. The profile shows 84,000 or so clones, about 88% of them singletons. The sample consisted of peripheral blood, taken on day 0 of AZD1222 vaccination. The receptors stem from an adult in good health.

This sequence joins TRBV27 and TRBJ2-1; D gene uncertain. Germline V gene lookup returns CDR1 MNHEY and CDR2 SMNVEV (reference sequence). V gave up 5 bases and J gave up 10 bases, with 12 bases separating them. The CDR3 covers 12 residues. The CDR3 sequence is CASSPTSMEQFF. CDR3 nucleotide sequence: TGTGCCAGCAGTCCCACCTCGATGGAGCAGTTCTTC.

The chain uses TRBV5-5 and TRBJ1-2, with no clear D. This CDR3 contains 15 residues. The ends were cut back, 3 bases at V and 6 bases at J, with 18 bases in the middle. Germline loops: CDR1 SGHKS, CDR2 YYEKEE (reference sequence). In DNA, the CDR3 is TGTGCCAGCAGCTCCGAAAGGGAAAGATCGAATGGCTACACCTTC. It encodes CASSSERERSNGYTF.

This clone has only one observation. The rearrangement links TRBV2 to TRBJ1-4; the D gene is possibly TRBD1 (5 bases). The CDR3 has 16 amino acids. Trimming stripped 3 bases from V and 5 bases from J, with 16 bases between. The germline CDR1 and CDR2 sequences are SNHLY and FYNNEI. CDR3 region: CASSESVGTGNEKLFF. In DNA form, the CDR3 reads TGTGCCAGCAGTGAGAGTGTTGGGACGGGGAATGAAAAACTGTTTTTT.

The CDR3 DNA is TGTGCCAGCAGCTCTCCGGGCTATGGCTACACCTTC. It specifies CASSSPGYGYTF. The chain employs TRBV6-5 and TRBJ1-2; D remains unclear. V lost 6 bases to trimming and J lost 4 bases, with 9 bases between them. CDR1 MNHEY and CDR2 SVGAGI come from the germline V gene. The CDR3 loop spans 12 amino acids.

This chain uses TRBV7-2 with TRBJ2-2; no clear D. Germline CDR1 is SGHTA and CDR2 is FQGNSA. Trimming stripped 3 bases from V and 5 bases from J, with 4 bases between. The CDR3 contains 12 residues. The CDR3 DNA follows: TGTGCCAGCAGCTTCGAAACCGGGGAGCTGTTTTTT. This translates into CASSFETGELFF.

V usage is TRBV5-4 and J usage is TRBJ2-2; D call uncertain. Germline values: CDR1 SGHNT, CDR2 YYREEE (reference sequence). The CDR3 spans 16 residues. Between the trimmed V and J ends, which lost 4 bases and 1 base, there was a span of 14 bases. CDR3 sequence reads: CASSPRAAENTGELFF. CDR3 DNA: TGTGCCAGCAGCCCTCGGGCGGCAGAGAACACCGGGGAGCTGTTTTTT.

The chain recombines TRBV12-5 with TRBJ2-1; D assignment may be TRBD1 or TRBD2 (6 bases each). Germline CDR1 LGHNT, CDR2 FRNRAP. Deletions cut 6 bases from V and 5 bases from J, with 14 bases between. This CDR3 contains 14 residues. CDR3 nucleotides: TGTGCTAGTGGATTAGGGGGACTTAACAATGAGCAGTTCTTC. Translation: CASGLGGLNNEQFF.

This chain uses TRBV6-5 with TRBJ1-2; no reliable D call. The CDR3 has 13 amino acids. The ends were cut back, 6 bases at V and 0 bases at J, with 8 bases in the middle. Germline CDR1 and CDR2: MNHEY and SVGAGI. The CDR3 sequence is CASRADTNYGYTF. CDR3 in DNA: TGTGCCAGCAGAGCTGACACTAACTATGGCTACACCTTC.

This clone showed up just a few times. J is TRBJ1-5 and V is TRBV4-1; TRBD1 matches 7 bases. The length of the CDR3 is 16 residues. Losses at the gene ends were 1 base for V and 2 bases for J; bases not matched to a gene: 5. Germline values: CDR1 MGHRA, CDR2 YSYEKL. The CDR3 nucleotides read TGCGCCAGCAGCCAAGGGCACCAGGGGGGCAATCAGCCCCAGCATTTT. This translates into CASSQGHQGGNQPQHF.

This clone has just a few counts. J is TRBJ2-1 and V is TRBV24-1; perhaps TRBD2 as D (5 bases). The V and J ends lost 3 bases and 0 bases respectively, with 11 bases between them. Looked up from germline, CDR1 is KGHDR and CDR2 is SFDVKD. The CDR3 spans 16 residues. The CDR3 DNA reads as TGTGCCACCAGTGATAAAGCGGTAAGCTCCTACAATGAGCAGTTCTTC. It encodes CATSDKAVSSYNEQFF.

For the CDR3, the DNA is TGTGCCAGCAGTTTAGCACAGGGGGATTCACCCCTCCACTTT. Its protein is CASSLAQGDSPLHF. V is TRBV27 and J is TRBJ1-6; TRBD1 agrees at 8 bases. The trim removed 2 bases at V and 8 bases at J, leaving 2 bases unmatched. The CDR3 has 14 amino acids. Looked up from germline, CDR1 is MNHEY and CDR2 is SMNVEV (reference sequence).

The chain recombines TRBV5-4 with TRBJ2-3, with TRBD2 identical over 8 bases. The V segment lost 5 bases and the J segment 4 bases; nucleotides outside the gene matches: 15. CDR1 is SGHNT, CDR2 YYREEE, per germline (reference sequence). This CDR3 is built from 17 residues. DNA for the CDR3: TGTGCCAGCAGGTTATATAGGTTAGCGGGGATGGCAGATACGCAGTATTTT. Amino acid sequence: CASRLYRLAGMADTQYF. The full variable domain, completed using reference TRBV5-4 and TRBJ2-3, is ETGVTQSPTHLIKTRGQQVTLRCSSQSGHNTVSWYQQALGQGPQFIFQYYREEENGRGNFPPRFSGLQFPNYSSELNVNALELDDSALYLCASRLYRLAGMADTQYFGPGTRLTVL.

The CDR3: CASSLGIAGDLGDIQYF. The CDR3 nucleotides are TGCGCCAGCAGCTTGGGGATAGCGGGGGACCTCGGGGACATTCAGTACTTC. The rearrangement links TRBV5-1 to TRBJ2-4; 9 bases match TRBD2. Germline V gives CDR1 SGHRS, CDR2 YFSETQ. Unmatched junction bases numbered 12, after V lost 0 bases and J lost 8 bases. The CDR3 is 17 amino acids.

The chain uses TRBV2 and TRBJ1-5; D remains ambiguous. The CDR3 has 14 amino acids. Trimming stripped 8 bases from V and 0 bases from J, with 11 bases between. Germline V CDR1 and CDR2: SNHLY, FYNNEI. The CDR3 here is CASGYQDSNQPQHF. The CDR3 nucleotides read TGTGCCAGCGGATACCAGGATAGCAATCAGCCCCAGCATTTT. Supplemented by reference TRBV2 and TRBJ1-5, the full variable domain reads EPEVTQTPSHQVTQMGQEVILRCVPISNHLYFYWYRQILGQKVEFLVSFYNNEISEKSEIFDDQFSVERPDGSNFTLKIRSTKLEDSAMYFCASGYQDSNQPQHFGDGTRLSIL.

This clone was recorded only once. This sequence joins TRBV4-1 and TRBJ2-1; D may be TRBD2 (6 bases). The CDR3 loop spans 14 amino acids. Trimming took off 5 bases at V and 5 bases at J, with 13 bases between the two ends. Germline V gene data show CDR1 as MGHRA and CDR2 as YSYEKL. This CDR3 reads CASSYGGRNNEQFF. The CDR3 nucleotides read TGCGCCAGCAGCTACGGGGGTCGGAACAATGAGCAGTTCTTC.

J is TRBJ2-1 and V is TRBV3-1 (or the pseudogene TRBV3-2); 12 nucleotides agree with TRBD2. The CDR3 contains 16 residues. CDR1 and CDR2 (germline): LGHDT, YNNKEL (reference sequence). J lost 9 bases, V lost 1 base, and 7 bases had no gene match. Here the CDR3 reads CASSQAPSGRAGEQFF. The CDR3 nucleotides are TGTGCCAGCAGCCAAGCGCCTAGCGGGAGGGCCGGTGAGCAGTTCTTC.

A few counts support this clone. J is TRBJ2-1 and V is TRBV5-4; TRBD2 matches 8 bases. CDR1 is SGHNT, CDR2 YYREEE, per germline (reference sequence). This CDR3 region has 15 residues. The J segment lost 4 bases and the V segment lost 5 bases, leaving 8 bases of the junction unmatched. Written as DNA, the CDR3 is TGTGCCAGCAGGGAGCCGGGAGGGCCTTACAATGAGCAGTTCTTC. As protein: CASREPGGPYNEQFF. Looking up the rest from reference TRBV5-4 and TRBJ2-1 gives the full variable domain: ETGVTQSPTHLIKTRGQQVTLRCSSQSGHNTVSWYQQALGQGPQFIFQYYREEENGRGNFPPRFSGLQFPNYSSELNVNALELDDSALYLCASREPGGPYNEQFFGPGTRLTVL.

The chain joins TRBV30 to TRBJ1-1, with D maybe TRBD1 (5 bases). V was pared by 1 base and J by 6 bases, with 18 bases between. The CDR3 sequence is 15 residues long. Germline CDR1 reads GTSNPN; CDR2 reads SVGIG (reference sequence). CDR3 nucleotide sequence: TGTGCCTGGAGTGACGGGACGACGGGGGTCGCTGAAGCTTTCTTT. It is translated as CAWSDGTTGVAEAFF.